The 8 T cell receptor beta chains presented below share a single source sample, sequenced in a study of PD-1 blockade in classical Hodgkin lymphoma (dated by TCRdb to the early 2020s). The method was the immunoSEQ multiplex PCR assay. Held by TCRdb, this immuneACCESS table contains in-frame sequences only and omits some clones. Under half of the omission traces to an unresolved V gene where checked; the cause of the rest is unknown. Across this sample there are roughly 100,000 clones, with just under 80% seen only once. The ten biggest clones cover around 8.9% of the sample. The sample's time point, from its label and the paper: cycle 4 day 1 (C4D1), after more than 5 weeks of nivolumab. All trial patients had relapsed after autologous stem cell transplantation, with cohorts A, B and C differing in prior brentuximab vedotin exposure. The sequences come from peripheral blood mononuclear cells (PBMCs), collected before the fourth cycle of nivolumab. Every receptor here comes from a human donor with classical Hodgkin lymphoma.

The chain has TRBV10-3 and TRBJ2-2; TRBD2 agrees at 7 bases. Trimming at V came to 5 bases and at J to 7 bases, leaving 13 bases not matched to a gene. Germline V gene sequence: CDR1 ENHRY, CDR2 SYGVKD. This CDR3 region has 16 residues. The CDR3 spells CAISRAGAPDGGELFF. The CDR3 DNA reads as TGTGCCATCAGTCGGGCGGGAGCGCCTGATGGCGGGGAGCTGTTTTTT.

V usage is TRBV5-1 and J usage is TRBJ2-3; D tentatively fits TRBD1 or TRBD2 (6 bases each). V was pared by 2 bases and J by 9 bases, with 19 bases between. Germline loops: CDR1 SGHRS, CDR2 YFSETQ. The CDR3 loop spans 15 amino acids. The CDR3 nucleotides are TGCGCCAGCAGCTTAGAGGGGGGTTCCATGGCGACGCAGTATTTT. It specifies CASSLEGGSMATQYF.

This clone showed up just a few times. The chain links TRBV28 to TRBJ2-3, with no clear D. CDR1 is MDHEN and CDR2 is SYDVKM in the germline V gene. Between the trimmed V and J ends, which lost 5 bases and 7 bases, there was a span of 4 bases. This CDR3 comprises 10 residues. The CDR3 loop reads CASSAYTQYF. The CDR3 region has the DNA TGTGCCAGCAGTGCGTATACGCAGTATTTT.

In its sample, this clone was seen a few times. This chain links TRBV7-9 with TRBJ2-3; D ambiguous. The CDR3 is made up of 12 amino acids. Germline V lookup: CDR1 SEHNR, CDR2 FQNEAQ (reference sequence). V lost 5 bases and J lost 10, with 13 bases in between. The CDR3 sequence is CASSPPRMAQYF. CDR3 sequence (DNA): TGTGCCAGCAGCCCCCCAAGGATGGCGCAGTATTTT.

A few counts support this clone. The chain joins TRBV15 to TRBJ2-3, with D unclear. The CDR3 length is 16 residues. Germline loops: CDR1 LNHNV, CDR2 YYDKDF (reference sequence). Trimming took off 3 bases at V and 2 bases at J, with 15 bases between the two ends. The CDR3 is CATSSPVLVVTDTQYF. The CDR3 region has the DNA TGTGCCACCAGCAGCCCGGTATTAGTAGTCACAGATACGCAGTATTTT.

The table lists this clone with a count of one. The V and J genes are TRBV2 and TRBJ1-5; unclear D gene. The CDR3 extends over 13 amino acids. V was trimmed by 8 bases and J by 6 bases, leaving 14 bases between them. Germline lookup yields CDR1 SNHLY and CDR2 FYNNEI. CDR3 amino acids: CASSSDRRQPQHF. DNA for the CDR3: TGTGCCAGCTCCTCGGACCGCCGTCAGCCCCAGCATTTT. Together with reference TRBV2 and TRBJ1-5, the CDR3 gives the full variable domain: EPEVTQTPSHQVTQMGQEVILRCVPISNHLYFYWYRQILGQKVEFLVSFYNNEISEKSEIFDDQFSVERPDGSNFTLKIRSTKLEDSAMYFCASSSDRRQPQHFGDGTRLSIL.

This clone has a single count. The chain has TRBV7-2 and TRBJ2-7; D is uncertain. Germline V gene sequence: CDR1 SGHTA, CDR2 FQGNSA. V lost 4 bases to trimming and J lost 3 bases, with 7 bases between them. The CDR3 covers 12 residues. CDR3 sequence (DNA): TGTGCCAGCAGCTCAAATCTCTACGAGCAGTACTTC. It specifies CASSSNLYEQYF. Supplemented by reference TRBV7-2 and TRBJ2-7, the full variable domain reads GAGVSQSPSNKVTEKGKDVELRCDPISGHTALYWYRQSLGQGLEFLIYFQGNSAPDKSGLPSDRFSAERTGGSVSTLTIQRTQQEDSAVYLCASSSNLYEQYFGPGTRLTVT.

This rearrangement joins TRBV29-1 to TRBJ2-2; unclear D gene. Germline loops: CDR1 SQVTM, CDR2 ANQGSEA. The CDR3 length is 13 residues. The V end was cut by 3 bases, the J end by 4 bases, with 9 bases between. CDR3 DNA: TGCAGCGTTGACGGGCTCAGCACCGGGGAGCTGTTTTTT. Amino acids: CSVDGLSTGELFF.